These T cell receptor beta chains were read from a single sample in a study of blood T cell repertoires in COVID-19. The assay was immunoSEQ multiplex PCR, and TCRdb's table has in-frame clones only and misses some. The table has approximately 150,000 clones, around nine tenths seen once. Sequences were obtained from peripheral blood. These receptors originate from a human donor in a cohort sampled during active COVID-19. Both conserved end residues are part of each CDR3. A D gene is named only where the DNA matches it firmly. For some rows the clone size is stated as once, few or many, or as a class when expanded; others skip it.

j_gene: TRBJ2-5; abundance: once; d_gene: -; v_gene: TRBV7-2; CDR3aa: CASSERGLAETQYF; CDR3nt: TGTGCCAGCAGCGAGCGAGGCCTAGCGGAGACCCAGTACTTC
j_gene: TRBJ1-5; abundance: -; d_gene: -; v_gene: TRBV18; CDR3aa: CASSRETGGANQPQHF; CDR3nt: TGTGCCAGCTCACGTGAGACTGGTGGGGCCAATCAGCCCCAGCATTTT
j_gene: TRBJ2-7; abundance: -; d_gene: -; v_gene: TRBV20-1; CDR3aa: CSALDRLEQYF; CDR3nt: TGCAGTGCCCTTGACAGGCTTGAGCAGTACTTC
j_gene: TRBJ2-7; abundance: once; d_gene: TRBD1; v_gene: TRBV5-6; CDR3aa: CASSFGPGGAYEQYF; CDR3nt: TGTGCCAGCAGCTTTGGGCCAGGGGGCGCCTACGAGCAGTACTTC
j_gene: TRBJ1-5; abundance: -; d_gene: TRBD1; v_gene: TRBV4-1; CDR3aa: CASSQDATGEYQPQHF; CDR3nt: TGCGCCAGCAGCCAAGATGCGACAGGGGAGTATCAGCCCCAGCATTTT
j_gene: TRBJ2-1; abundance: -; d_gene: TRBD2; v_gene: TRBV9; CDR3aa: CASSPGGDEQFF; CDR3nt: TGTGCCAGCAGCCCGGGGGGGGATGAGCAGTTCTTC
j_gene: TRBJ2-7; abundance: -; d_gene: -; v_gene: TRBV7-2; CDR3aa: CASSLQSGPLYEQYF; CDR3nt: TGTGCCAGCAGCTTACAGAGCGGTCCACTTTACGAGCAGTACTTC
j_gene: TRBJ1-2; abundance: -; d_gene: -; v_gene: TRBV7-9; CDR3aa: CASSLNPRGTTF; CDR3nt: TGTGCCAGCAGCCTAAATCCCAGGGGCACCACCTTC
j_gene: TRBJ2-1; abundance: -; d_gene: TRBD2; v_gene: TRBV6-4; CDR3aa: CASSDSIGGGPNEQFF; CDR3nt: TGTGCCAGCAGTGACTCGATTGGCGGGGGGCCCAATGAGCAGTTCTTC
j_gene: TRBJ1-3; abundance: -; d_gene: TRBD1; v_gene: TRBV9; CDR3aa: CASSTGQGTGNTIYF; CDR3nt: TGTGCCAGCAGCACTGGACAGGGTACTGGAAACACCATATATTTT
j_gene: TRBJ1-1; abundance: -; d_gene: TRBD1; v_gene: TRBV18; CDR3aa: CASSSLGTGDTEAFF; CDR3nt: TGTGCCAGCTCATCGCTCGGGACAGGGGACACTGAAGCTTTCTTT
j_gene: TRBJ2-7; abundance: -; d_gene: -; v_gene: TRBV6-1; CDR3aa: CASSEAGARSSYEQYF; CDR3nt: TGTGCCAGCAGTGAAGCAGGGGCGAGGAGCTCCTACGAGCAGTACTTC
j_gene: TRBJ1-1; abundance: -; d_gene: -; v_gene: TRBV6-2/TRBV6-3; CDR3aa: CASSYLTNTEAFF; CDR3nt: TGTGCCAGCAGTTACCTAACGAACACTGAAGCTTTCTTT
j_gene: TRBJ2-3; abundance: -; d_gene: -; v_gene: TRBV5-4; CDR3aa: CASSPRTTDTQYF; CDR3nt: TGTGCCAGCAGCCCTAGAACCACAGATACGCAGTATTTT
j_gene: TRBJ2-1; abundance: -; d_gene: TRBD1; v_gene: TRBV5-6; CDR3aa: CASSFRDRVYNEQFF; CDR3nt: TGTGCCAGCAGCTTTAGGGACAGGGTCTACAATGAGCAGTTCTTC
j_gene: TRBJ1-1; abundance: -; d_gene: -; v_gene: TRBV19; CDR3aa: CASSMGAYAFF; CDR3nt: TGTGCCAGTAGTATGGGAGCGTATGCTTTCTTT
j_gene: TRBJ1-5; abundance: -; d_gene: -; v_gene: TRBV10-2; CDR3aa: CASSETVSNQPQHF; CDR3nt: TGCGCCAGCAGTGAAACAGTTAGCAATCAGCCCCAGCATTTT
j_gene: TRBJ1-5; abundance: -; d_gene: TRBD1; v_gene: TRBV27; CDR3aa: CASSPRTGAAQPQHF; CDR3nt: TGTGCCAGCAGTCCCCGGACAGGGGCGGCTCAGCCCCAGCATTTT
j_gene: TRBJ1-2; abundance: -; d_gene: TRBD1; v_gene: TRBV14; CDR3aa: CASSETGGALAAF; CDR3nt: TGTGCCAGCAGCGAGACAGGGGGCGCCCTGGCCGCCTTC
j_gene: TRBJ1-3; abundance: -; d_gene: -; v_gene: TRBV7-9; CDR3aa: CASIAGYGNTIYF; CDR3nt: TGTGCCAGCATAGCGGGATATGGAAACACCATATATTTT
j_gene: TRBJ1-1; abundance: -; d_gene: -; v_gene: TRBV19; CDR3aa: CASSKVVGTEAFF; CDR3nt: TGTGCCAGTAGTAAAGTGGTCGGCACTGAAGCTTTCTTT
j_gene: TRBJ2-7; abundance: -; d_gene: -; v_gene: TRBV18; CDR3aa: CASSGSGSSYEQYF; CDR3nt: TGTGCCAGCTCAGGATCCGGGAGCTCCTACGAGCAGTACTTC
j_gene: TRBJ1-2; abundance: -; d_gene: -; v_gene: TRBV6-2/TRBV6-3; CDR3aa: CASSPGGGGYTF; CDR3nt: TGTGCCAGCAGCCCAGGAGGAGGGGGCTACACCTTC
j_gene: TRBJ2-3; abundance: -; d_gene: -; v_gene: TRBV2; CDR3aa: CASSEAGGLTDTQYF; CDR3nt: TGTGCCAGCAGTGAAGCGGGAGGTCTAACAGATACGCAGTATTTT
j_gene: TRBJ2-3; abundance: once; d_gene: TRBD1; v_gene: TRBV11-2; CDR3aa: CASSLWGTGPTDTQYF; CDR3nt: TGTGCCAGCAGCCTTTGGGGGACAGGGCCCACAGATACGCAGTATTTT
j_gene: TRBJ2-2; abundance: -; d_gene: TRBD2; v_gene: TRBV13; CDR3aa: CASSRGRLAGHTGELFF; CDR3nt: TGTGCCAGCAGCCGAGGCAGACTAGCGGGACACACCGGGGAGCTGTTTTTT
j_gene: TRBJ2-3; abundance: -; d_gene: -; v_gene: TRBV29-1; CDR3aa: CSSGLPDTQYF; CDR3nt: TGCAGCAGTGGACTGCCAGATACGCAGTATTTT
j_gene: TRBJ2-2; abundance: -; d_gene: -; v_gene: TRBV7-7; CDR3aa: CASSPQGGVTGELFF; CDR3nt: TGTGCTAGCAGCCCCCAGGGGGGAGTCACCGGGGAGCTGTTTTTT
j_gene: TRBJ1-4; abundance: -; d_gene: TRBD1; v_gene: TRBV5-4; CDR3aa: CASSRDRADEKLFF; CDR3nt: TGTGCCAGCAGCCGGGACAGGGCAGATGAAAAACTGTTTTTT
j_gene: TRBJ1-2; abundance: -; d_gene: TRBD1; v_gene: TRBV30; CDR3aa: CASSTGGRVGYTF; CDR3nt: TGTGCCTCCTCAACAGGGGGCAGAGTTGGCTACACCTTC
j_gene: TRBJ1-4; abundance: -; d_gene: TRBD1; v_gene: TRBV9; CDR3aa: CASSPTGATNEKLFF; CDR3nt: TGTGCCAGCAGCCCTACAGGGGCAACTAATGAAAAACTGTTTTTT
j_gene: TRBJ1-1; abundance: few; d_gene: -; v_gene: TRBV7-9; CDR3aa: CASSLGRTEAFF; CDR3nt: TGTGCCAGCAGCTTAGGTCGCACTGAAGCTTTCTTT
j_gene: TRBJ2-7; abundance: few; d_gene: TRBD2; v_gene: TRBV2; CDR3aa: CASNPGLAGTNEQYF; CDR3nt: TGTGCCAGCAACCCCGGGCTAGCGGGGACGAACGAGCAGTACTTC
j_gene: TRBJ1-2; abundance: -; d_gene: -; v_gene: TRBV4-3; CDR3aa: CASSQDLGAKHTF; CDR3nt: TGCGCCAGCAGCCAAGATCTGGGGGCCAAGCACACCTTC
j_gene: TRBJ1-4; abundance: -; d_gene: TRBD1; v_gene: TRBV5-6; CDR3aa: CASSLGRTGGEKLFF; CDR3nt: TGTGCCAGCAGCTTGGGACGGACAGGTGGTGAAAAACTGTTTTTT
j_gene: TRBJ2-7; abundance: -; d_gene: -; v_gene: TRBV27; CDR3aa: CASSLLTRPEQYF; CDR3nt: TGTGCCAGCAGTTTATTGACTCGACCTGAGCAGTACTTC
j_gene: TRBJ1-1; abundance: -; d_gene: -; v_gene: TRBV19; CDR3aa: CASSRGLGAEAFF; CDR3nt: TGTGCCAGTAGTAGGGGGCTCGGCGCTGAAGCTTTCTTT
j_gene: TRBJ2-7; abundance: few; d_gene: -; v_gene: TRBV11-3; CDR3aa: CASSSPGFTGEQYF; CDR3nt: TGTGCCAGCAGCTCGCCCGGGTTCACGGGCGAGCAGTACTTC
j_gene: TRBJ2-7; abundance: -; d_gene: TRBD2; v_gene: TRBV3-1/TRBV3-2; CDR3aa: CASSQGGYEQYF; CDR3nt: TGTGCCAGCAGCCAGGGGGGGTACGAGCAGTACTTC
j_gene: TRBJ2-7; abundance: once; d_gene: TRBD1; v_gene: TRBV2; CDR3aa: CASSESAAGGNEQYF; CDR3nt: TGTGCCAGCAGTGAATCGGCGGCAGGGGGCAACGAGCAGTACTTC
j_gene: TRBJ1-1; abundance: -; d_gene: -; v_gene: TRBV7-2; CDR3aa: CASSIGDKEAFF; CDR3nt: TGTGCCAGCAGCATAGGGGACAAGGAAGCTTTCTTT
j_gene: TRBJ2-2; abundance: -; d_gene: TRBD2; v_gene: TRBV6-5; CDR3aa: CASSSVAGVGTGELFF; CDR3nt: TGTGCCAGCAGTTCAGTAGCGGGAGTCGGCACCGGGGAGCTGTTTTTT
j_gene: TRBJ1-3; abundance: -; d_gene: -; v_gene: TRBV5-4; CDR3aa: CASSLEPGVISGNTIYF; CDR3nt: TGTGCCAGCAGCTTGGAGCCAGGGGTTATTTCTGGAAACACCATATATTTT
j_gene: TRBJ2-2; abundance: -; d_gene: TRBD2; v_gene: TRBV24-1; CDR3aa: CATSDLRTSGGLYTGELFF; CDR3nt: TGTGCCACCAGTGATTTACGGACTAGCGGGGGGCTTTACACCGGGGAGCTGTTTTTT
j_gene: TRBJ2-6; abundance: few; d_gene: TRBD2; v_gene: TRBV28; CDR3aa: CASRSGSTGANVLTF; CDR3nt: TGTGCCAGCAGGAGCGGGAGTACTGGGGCCAACGTCCTGACTTTC